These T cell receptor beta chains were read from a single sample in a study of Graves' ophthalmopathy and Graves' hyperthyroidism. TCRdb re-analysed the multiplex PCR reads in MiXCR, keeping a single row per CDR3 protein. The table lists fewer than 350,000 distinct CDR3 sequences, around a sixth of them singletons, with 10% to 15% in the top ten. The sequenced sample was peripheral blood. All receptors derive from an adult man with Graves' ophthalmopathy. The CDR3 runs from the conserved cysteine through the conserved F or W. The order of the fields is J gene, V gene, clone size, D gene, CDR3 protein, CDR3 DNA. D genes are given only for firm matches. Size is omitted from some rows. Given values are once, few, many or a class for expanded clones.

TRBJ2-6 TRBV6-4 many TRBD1 CASTPWGTANSGANVLTF TGTGCCAGCACTCCGTGGGGGACAGCCAACTCTGGGGCCAACGTCCTGACTTTC
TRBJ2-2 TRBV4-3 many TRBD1 CASRRTGQAIRGDTGELFF TGCGCCAGCAGGCGAACTGGACAGGCCATAAGGGGAGACACCGGGGAGCTGTTTTTT
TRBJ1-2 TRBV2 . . CASSLGLLRGDGYTF TGTGCCAGCAGCTTAGGCTTGCTTAGGGGAGATGGCTACACCTTC
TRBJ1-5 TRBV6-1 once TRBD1 CASRGDRSNQPQHF TGTGCCAGCAGGGGGGACAGGAGCAATCAGCCCCAGCATTTT
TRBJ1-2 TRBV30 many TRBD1 CASDHDRGLNGYTF TGTGCCTCCGACCACGACAGGGGGCTGAATGGCTACACCTTC
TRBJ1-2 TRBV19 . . CASRLGPTNYGYTF TGTGCCAGTAGGTTGGGACCGACTAACTATGGCTACACCTTC
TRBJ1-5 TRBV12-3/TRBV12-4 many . CASSLAVQPQHF TGTGCCAGCAGTTTAGCGGTTCAGCCCCAGCATTTT
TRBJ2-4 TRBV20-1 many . CSARDQGKNIQYF TGCAGTGCTAGAGATCAAGGCAAAAACATTCAGTACTTC
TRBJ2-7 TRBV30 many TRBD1 CAWRGQGEIYEQYF TGTGCCTGGAGGGGACAGGGTGAAATCTACGAGCAGTACTTC
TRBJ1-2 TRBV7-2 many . CASSLAGVGGYTF TGTGCCAGCAGCTTAGCAGGGGTTGGTGGCTACACCTTC
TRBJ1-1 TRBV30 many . CAWSVPGVGTEAFF TGTGCCTGGAGTGTACCGGGGGTCGGGACTGAAGCTTTCTTT
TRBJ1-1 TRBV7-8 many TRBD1 CASSLAGTGDPNTEAFF TGTGCCAGCAGCTTAGCTGGGACAGGGGATCCGAACACTGAAGCTTTCTTT
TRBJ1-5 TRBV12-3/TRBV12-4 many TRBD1 CASSLARRTGRNQPQHF TGTGCCAGCAGTTTAGCGAGGCGGACAGGGCGCAATCAGCCCCAGCATTTT
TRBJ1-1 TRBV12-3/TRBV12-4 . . CASSLRWSAEAFF TGTGCCAGCAGTTTAAGGTGGTCCGCTGAAGCTTTCTTT
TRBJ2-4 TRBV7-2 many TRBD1 CASSLVAGGQNIQYF TGTGCCAGCAGCTTAGTGGCAGGGGGCCAAAACATTCAGTACTTC
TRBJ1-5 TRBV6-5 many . CASRVPENQPQHF TGTGCCAGCAGGGTTCCGGAGAATCAGCCCCAGCATTTT
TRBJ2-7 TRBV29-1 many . CSVAGTLSSYEQYF TGCAGCGTAGCCGGGACTCTCAGCTCCTACGAGCAGTACTTC
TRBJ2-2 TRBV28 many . CASTTRLGRGRGSGELFF TGTGCCAGCACCACCCGCCTGGGAAGAGGGAGGGGGTCCGGGGAGCTGTTTTTT
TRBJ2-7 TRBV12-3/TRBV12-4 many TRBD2 CASSERGRRHEQYF TGTGCCAGCAGTGAACGCGGGAGGAGGCACGAGCAGTACTTC
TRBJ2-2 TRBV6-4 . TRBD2 CASSEREDGELFF TGTGCCAGCAGTGAGCGGGAGGATGGGGAGCTGTTTTTT
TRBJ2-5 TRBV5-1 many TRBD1 CASSSGQGYSMGETQYF TGCGCCAGCAGCTCGGGACAGGGATATTCTATGGGCGAGACCCAGTACTTC
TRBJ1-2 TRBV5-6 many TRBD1 CASSLGTGGRGYTF TGTGCCAGCAGCTTGGGAACAGGGGGCCGTGGCTACACCTTC
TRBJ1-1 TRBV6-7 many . CARGAEAFF TGTGCCAGGGGGGCTGAAGCTTTCTTT
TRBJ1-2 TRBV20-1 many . CSARDRGSDGYTF TGCAGTGCTAGAGACAGGGGCTCGGATGGCTACACCTTC
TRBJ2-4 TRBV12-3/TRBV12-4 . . CASRLSGPKNFQYF TGTGCCAGCCGTTTATCGGGGCCCAAAAACTTTCAGTACTTC
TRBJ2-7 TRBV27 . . CASSFRAVSYEQYF TGTGCCAGCAGTTTTAGGGCTGTTTCTTACGAGCAGTACTTC
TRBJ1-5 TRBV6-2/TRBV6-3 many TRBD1 CASRIRDRAQPQHF TGTGCCAGCAGAATCCGGGACAGGGCTCAGCCCCAGCATTTT
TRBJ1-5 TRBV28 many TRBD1 CASSLLVSGGTGRPQHF TGTGCCAGCAGTTTATTAGTGTCGGGAGGGACAGGTAGGCCCCAGCATTTT
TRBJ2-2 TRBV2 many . CASSVNPGPGELFF TGTGCCAGCAGTGTGAACCCGGGGCCCGGGGAGCTGTTTTTT
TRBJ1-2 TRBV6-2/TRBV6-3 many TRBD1 CASRKGIDRVDYGYTF TGTGCCAGCAGGAAAGGGATCGACAGGGTCGACTATGGCTACACCTTC
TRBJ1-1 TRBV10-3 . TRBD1 CAGNSDRGLGTEAFF TGTGCCGGGAACTCCGACAGGGGGCTGGGAACTGAAGCTTTCTTT
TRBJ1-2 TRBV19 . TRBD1 CASTDTGTGDYGYTF TGTGCCAGTACCGATACCGGGACAGGAGACTATGGCTACACCTTC
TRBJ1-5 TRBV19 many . CASITTENSNQPQHF TGTGCCAGTATAACAACGGAAAATAGCAATCAGCCCCAGCATTTT
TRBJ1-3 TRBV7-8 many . CASSLGYQTYGNTIYF TGTGCCAGCAGCCTGGGCTACCAAACCTATGGAAACACCATATATTTT
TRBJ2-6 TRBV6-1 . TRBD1 CASRKRTGAFGANVLTF TGTGCCAGCAGGAAAAGGACAGGGGCCTTCGGGGCCAACGTCCTGACTTTC
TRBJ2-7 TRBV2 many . CASSPTYEQYF TGTGCCAGCAGTCCAACCTACGAGCAGTACTTC
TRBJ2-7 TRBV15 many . CATSRVSSRPEQYF TGTGCCACCAGCAGAGTATCATCTAGGCCCGAGCAGTACTTC
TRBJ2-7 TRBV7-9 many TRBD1 CASSSDRDDFYEQYF TGTGCCAGCAGCTCCGACAGGGACGACTTCTACGAGCAGTACTTC
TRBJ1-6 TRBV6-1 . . CASTPQGERSLHF TGTGCCAGCACTCCGCAGGGCGAACGGTCCCTCCACTTT
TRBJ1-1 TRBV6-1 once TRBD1 CASRTMTGPMNTEAFF TGTGCCAGCAGAACCATGACAGGGCCCATGAACACTGAAGCTTTCTTT
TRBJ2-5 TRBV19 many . CASSITPQGTAETQYF TGTGCCAGTAGTATAACCCCACAGGGGACTGCGGAGACCCAGTACTTC
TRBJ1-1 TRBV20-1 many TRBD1 CSARPGQKAFLSYLDAFF TGCAGTGCTAGACCGGGACAGAAGGCTTTTTTGTCCTACCTTGACGCTTTCTTT
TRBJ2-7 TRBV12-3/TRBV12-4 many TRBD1 CASSRGQGAYEQYF TGTGCCAGCAGCCGGGGACAGGGGGCCTACGAGCAGTACTTC
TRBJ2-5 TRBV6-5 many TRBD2 CASRITSGGHQETQYF TGTGCCAGCAGAATAACTAGCGGGGGCCATCAAGAGACCCAGTACTTC
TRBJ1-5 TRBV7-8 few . CASSLALGNQPQHF TGTGCCAGCAGCTTAGCCTTAGGTAATCAGCCCCAGCATTTT
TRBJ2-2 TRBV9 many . CASSVAAGRGRTGELFF TGTGCCAGCAGCGTAGCAGCTGGACGGGGACGCACCGGGGAGCTGTTTTTT
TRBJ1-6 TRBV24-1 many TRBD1 CATSAGTGDSPLHF TGTGCCACCAGTGCCGGGACAGGGGATTCACCCCTCCACTTT
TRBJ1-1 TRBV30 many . CAWMVGGVAFF TGTGCCTGGATGGTTGGGGGAGTAGCTTTCTTT